This is a list of T cell receptor beta chains from one sample in a study of T cells expressing NK-cell markers. No DNA is given; TCRdb re-called the 5' RACE reads and lists each CDR3 protein once. This table lists approximately 150,000 distinct CDR3 sequences. Sequenced material: blood T cells: a sorted CD56 or NKG2C T cell subset, CD4+ or CD8+ T cells, or bulk PBMC T cells (not recorded which). These receptor sequences come from a man aged 18 to 30 in good health. Each CDR3 is given with its conserved first and last residue. Fields, in order: V gene, J gene, CDR3 protein.

TRBV6-5	TRBJ2-3	CASSYPGLVTTDTQYF
TRBV10-3	TRBJ1-4	CAISDGTQIEEKLFF
TRBV7-3	TRBJ1-1	CASSLGKGGTEAFF
TRBV25-1	TRBJ2-1	CATSTGASSYNEQFF
TRBV2	TRBJ2-5	CASTARLEPETQYF
TRBV6-5	TRBJ2-1	CASSYSETREQFF
TRBV29-1	TRBJ2-7	CSVEEPSSYEQYF
TRBV4-1	TRBJ2-2	CASTLWTGNTGELFF
TRBV20-1	TRBJ1-1	CSAKRTGGLSEAFF
TRBV27	TRBJ1-2	CASRSPQQGSYGYTF
TRBV6-4	TRBJ2-1	CASSDRWAAANEQFF
TRBV25-1	TRBJ1-1	CASGPNTEAFF
TRBV7-6	TRBJ2-7	CASSPSGGEYEQYF
TRBV20-1	TRBJ2-3	CSARGVLAATDTQYF
TRBV12-3/TRBV12-4	TRBJ2-3	CASSSGTVNTDTQYF
TRBV5-6	TRBJ2-7	CASSLGVSGSSYEQYF
TRBV27	TRBJ2-1	CASSSLLHNEQFF
TRBV28	TRBJ2-3	CASRGTGESHEGTDTQYF
TRBV7-6	TRBJ2-5	CASRADWGRETQYF
TRBV20-1	TRBJ1-1	CSAREVGQYIAFF
TRBV11-1	TRBJ2-5	CASSSRDRGRLAGGLQETQYF
TRBV9	TRBJ2-1	CASTKEGGLTYNEQFF
TRBV29-1	TRBJ2-5	CSVEVKLDGETQYF
TRBV11-1	TRBJ2-2	CASSDSGRESKPNTGELFF
TRBV7-9	TRBJ2-1	CASSPEAGGRYNEQFF
TRBV29-1	TRBJ2-1	CSVRSDLYNEQFF
TRBV5-1	TRBJ2-1	CASSTSSLSGNEQFF
TRBV7-9	TRBJ2-3	CASSFFVGTDTQYF